The clone carrying this TCR beta chain was counted ten times or more. Its matching antigen is unknown. This sample is part of a study of cytotoxic CD8 clonotypes in ibrutinib-treated CLL. Study at large: Following a median around twelve months of treatment, with a range of 6 to 36, response samples were taken. Study-wide findings and caveats: Clonality went up at ibrutinib response and then declined back toward baseline at progression.

Sequencing was designed to attain a depth spanning 1 in 200,000 to 1 in 1 million T cells. Assay: immunoSEQ multiplex PCR; the TCRdb copy retains only in-frame clones and omits some. The sample carries some 300,000 clones, roughly 79% recorded once. The sample in question was PBMCs, obtained before ibrutinib treatment. This TCR was recovered from a human donor with chronic lymphocytic leukemia.

CDR3 coding DNA: TGTGCCAGCTCACCACCGGCCGGGCGGCCCCAGCATTTT. Translation gives CASSPPAGRPQHF. The V and J genes are TRBV18 and TRBJ1-5; D is unclear. This CDR3 contains 13 residues. Germline assignment: CDR1 KGHSH and CDR2 LQKENI. The V end lost 0 bases, the J end lost 9 bases, and 9 bases lay between the germline ends.